The 17 T cell receptor beta chains reported below all come from one sample, sequenced in a study of shared T cell receptors in the human thymus. Some clones are missing from TCRdb's copy, which holds only in-frame ones; the method was immunoSEQ multiplex PCR. Of under 450,000 clones in the sample, over 90% were seen once. Sequencing input: thymocytes. The receptors here all came from a human donor.

The V gene is TRBV11-2, the J gene TRBJ2-1, with 7 nucleotides matching TRBD1. V lost 5 bases and J lost 0; bases outside the gene matches: 16. Germline V gene data show CDR1 as SGHAT and CDR2 as FQNNGV. The CDR3 consists of 19 residues. The CDR3 region is CASSLGTASDRSSYNEQFF. The DNA for the CDR3 is TGTGCCAGCAGCCTTGGGACAGCTTCCGACAGGAGCTCCTACAATGAGCAGTTCTTC.

DNA for the CDR3: TGTGCCAGCAGTGTCAAACCGACACCTGAAGCTTTCTTT. As protein: CASSVKPTPEAFF. The chain uses TRBV28 and TRBJ1-1; D gene ambiguous. Germline V gene sequence: CDR1 MDHEN, CDR2 SYDVKM. The length of the CDR3 is 13 residues. V lost 5 bases and J lost 6, with 13 bases in between.

The gene calls are TRBV6-1 and TRBJ1-1, with D uncertain. Trimming left V 8 bases short and J 4 bases short, with 17 bases between. This CDR3 spans 14 amino acids. Germline CDR1 reads MNHNS; CDR2 reads SASEGT. CDR3 sequence reads: CASERGSHATEAFF. DNA for the CDR3: TGTGCCAGCGAGCGGGGAAGTCACGCCACTGAAGCTTTCTTT.

This chain uses TRBV25-1 with TRBJ1-2, with 7 bases that match TRBD1. V was clipped by 3 bases and J by 6 bases; unmatched bases: 13. The germline V gene encodes CDR1 MGHDK and CDR2 SYGVNS. The CDR3 totals 16 residues. The CDR3 nucleotides read TGTGCCAGCAGTGAGAACCTTACAGGGGACTTAGATGGCTACACCTTC. Residues: CASSENLTGDLDGYTF.

V gene TRBV19 combines with J gene TRBJ1-4, with D unclear. This CDR3 is built from 14 residues. Germline V CDR1 and CDR2: LNHDA, SQIVND (reference sequence). Trimming pared 9 bases from V and 7 bases from J, leaving 18 bases between. The CDR3 coding sequence is TGTGCCAGCGTCAGAAGCGGGTTTACTGAAAAACTGTTTTTT. Translated: CASVRSGFTEKLFF.

The chain uses TRBV27 and TRBJ2-1; D uncertain. Trimming took off 2 bases at V and 6 bases at J, with 5 bases between the two ends. The germline CDR1 and CDR2 sequences are MNHEY and SMNVEV (reference sequence). The CDR3 has 12 residues. DNA for the CDR3: TGTGCCAGCAGTTTAAGATGCAATGAGCAGTTCTTC. It translates to CASSLRCNEQFF.

The chain combines TRBV5-6 with TRBJ1-1; D is possibly TRBD1 (6 bases). This CDR3 spans 14 amino acids. CDR1 and CDR2 from the germline V gene are SGHDT and YYEEEE. V dropped 0 bases and J dropped 1 base, with 7 bases sitting between them. The CDR3 region is CASSLEQGNTEAFF. The CDR3 DNA reads TGTGCCAGCAGCTTGGAACAGGGGAACACTGAAGCTTTCTTT.

The chain has TRBV2 and TRBJ2-5; a weak D match, TRBD1 (5 bases). Looked up from germline, CDR1 is SNHLY and CDR2 is FYNNEI. The V and J ends lost 7 bases and 1 base respectively, with 10 bases between them. This CDR3 comprises 13 residues. The CDR3 loop reads CASTFGAQETQYF. The DNA of the CDR3 is TGTGCCAGCACCTTTGGGGCCCAAGAGACCCAGTACTTC.

The chain carries TRBV2 and TRBJ2-7; tentative D call: TRBD1 (6 bases). The V and J ends lost 4 bases and 0 bases respectively, with 16 bases between them. Germline CDR1 reads SNHLY; CDR2 reads FYNNEI. CDR3 size: 16 residues. The DNA of the CDR3 is TGTGCCAGCAGTGGATTAACAGGGTTCAGCTCCTACGAGCAGTACTTC. Encoded protein: CASSGLTGFSSYEQYF.

The chain employs TRBV25-1 and TRBJ2-7; D is unclear. With 4 bases removed from V and 6 bases from J, the gap between germline ends came to 10 bases. Germline CDR1 reads MGHDK; CDR2 reads SYGVNS. The CDR3 extends over 12 amino acids. CDR3 nucleotides: TGTGCCAGCAGTGTCCAACCGAGCGAGCAGTACTTC. Translating it yields CASSVQPSEQYF.

The rearrangement uses TRBV14 and TRBJ2-3; TRBD2 agrees at 9 bases. From germline, CDR1 is SGHDN and CDR2 FVKESK. The CDR3 loop spans 16 amino acids. With V trimmed by 4 bases and J by 5 bases, 10 bases remained unmatched. The CDR3 region is CASSPLGTSRQDTQYF. CDR3 bases: TGTGCCAGCAGCCCCCTTGGGACTAGCCGTCAAGATACGCAGTATTTT. The full variable domain, its missing parts supplied by reference TRBV14 and TRBJ2-3, is EAGVTQFPSHSVIEKGQTVTLRCDPISGHDNLYWYRRVMGKEIKFLLHFVKESKQDESGMPNNRFLAERTGGTYSTLKVQPAELEDSGVYFCASSPLGTSRQDTQYFGPGTRLTVL.

The genes are TRBV28 and TRBJ1-2; 8 nucleotides align to TRBD1. Trimming took 1 base from V and 0 from J; bases not matched to a gene: 7. The germline V gene encodes CDR1 MDHEN and CDR2 SYDVKM. The CDR3 sequence is 17 residues long. The CDR3 sequence: CASSLYRGSPTNYGYTF. CDR3 bases: TGTGCCAGCAGTTTATACAGGGGGTCCCCAACTAACTATGGCTACACCTTC.

CDR3 region: CASSLTGQGGGYTF. CDR3 nucleotides: TGTGCCAGTAGTCTGACGGGACAGGGGGGCGGCTACACCTTC. The V and J genes are TRBV19 and TRBJ1-2; 11 nucleotides align to TRBD1. Germline CDR1 LNHDA, CDR2 SQIVND (reference sequence). Trimming cost V 5 bases and J 8 bases; bases outside gene matches: 7. The CDR3 is 14 residues long.

This chain connects TRBV28 to TRBJ1-2; 8 bases fit TRBD1. The CDR3 covers 17 residues. V lost 5 bases, J lost 5 bases, and 16 bases stayed unmatched. Germline-derived CDR1 and CDR2 are MDHEN and SYDVKM. The CDR3 DNA follows: TGTGCCAGCAGTCTCATCGAGGCAGGGGGCCAGAGGTATGGCTACACCTTC. Translation gives CASSLIEAGGQRYGYTF.

The chain has TRBV11-2 and TRBJ2-7; D is uncertain. Trimming removed 1 base at V and 1 base at J, with 5 bases between. This CDR3 contains 13 residues. CDR1 SGHAT and CDR2 FQNNGV come from the germline V gene. The CDR3 sequence: CASSLVESYEQYF. The CDR3 DNA sequence: TGTGCCAGCAGCTTAGTGGAATCCTACGAGCAGTACTTC.

This rearrangement joins TRBV27 to TRBJ1-1; possible D gene TRBD1, 5 bases. Trimming removed 6 bases at V and 0 bases at J, with 11 bases between. This CDR3 has 14 residues. Germline V gene lookup returns CDR1 MNHEY and CDR2 SMNVEV (reference sequence). CDR3: CASRWGGVNTEAFF. CDR3 nucleotide sequence: TGTGCCAGCAGATGGGGAGGGGTGAACACTGAAGCTTTCTTT.

This sequence joins TRBV27 and TRBJ1-4, with D hard to call. The germline CDR1 and CDR2 sequences are MNHEY and SMNVEV (reference sequence). With 3 bases removed from V and 5 bases from J, the gap between germline ends came to 16 bases. This CDR3 contains 16 residues. The CDR3 loop is CASSLRQHPSNEKLFF. In DNA, the CDR3 is TGTGCCAGCAGTTTGAGGCAGCACCCCTCGAATGAAAAACTGTTTTTT.